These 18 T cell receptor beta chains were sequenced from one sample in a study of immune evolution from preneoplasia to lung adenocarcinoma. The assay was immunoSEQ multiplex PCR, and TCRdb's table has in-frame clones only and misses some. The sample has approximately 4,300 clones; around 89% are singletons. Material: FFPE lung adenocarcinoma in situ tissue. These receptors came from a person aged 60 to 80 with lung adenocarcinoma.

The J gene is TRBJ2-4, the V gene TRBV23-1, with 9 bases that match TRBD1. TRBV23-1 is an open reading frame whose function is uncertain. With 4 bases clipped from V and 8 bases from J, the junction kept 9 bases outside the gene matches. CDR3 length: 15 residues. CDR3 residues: CASSPSGTGSDIQYF. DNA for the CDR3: TGCGCCAGCAGTCCCTCCGGGACAGGGTCGGACATTCAGTACTTC.

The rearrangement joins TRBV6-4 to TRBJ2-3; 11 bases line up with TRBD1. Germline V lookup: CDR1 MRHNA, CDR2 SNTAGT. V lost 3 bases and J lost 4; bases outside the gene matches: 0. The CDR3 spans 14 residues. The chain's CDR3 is CASSEGQGADTQYF. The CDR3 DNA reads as TGTGCCAGCAGTGAGGGACAGGGGGCAGATACGCAGTATTTT.

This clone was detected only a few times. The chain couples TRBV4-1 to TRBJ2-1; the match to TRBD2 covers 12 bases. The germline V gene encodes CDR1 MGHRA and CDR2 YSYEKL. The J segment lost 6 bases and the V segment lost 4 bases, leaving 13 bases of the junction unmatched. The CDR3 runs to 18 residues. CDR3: CASSPWTSGNLDPNEQFF. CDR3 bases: TGCGCCAGCAGCCCATGGACTAGCGGGAACCTCGATCCCAATGAGCAGTTCTTC.

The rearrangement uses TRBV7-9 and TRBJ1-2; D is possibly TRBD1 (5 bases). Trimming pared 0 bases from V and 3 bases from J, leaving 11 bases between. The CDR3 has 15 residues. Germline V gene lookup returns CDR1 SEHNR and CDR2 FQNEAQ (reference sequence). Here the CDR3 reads CASSLAGTGYYGYTF. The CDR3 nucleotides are TGTGCCAGCAGCTTAGCAGGGACCGGGTACTATGGCTACACCTTC.

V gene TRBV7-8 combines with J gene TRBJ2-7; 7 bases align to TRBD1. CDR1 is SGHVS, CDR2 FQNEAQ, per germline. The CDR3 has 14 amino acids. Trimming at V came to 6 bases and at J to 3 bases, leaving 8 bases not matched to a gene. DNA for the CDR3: TGTGCCAGCAGTCCCACGGGACAGAACTACGAGCAGTACTTC. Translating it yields CASSPTGQNYEQYF. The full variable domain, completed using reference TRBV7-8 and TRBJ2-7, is GAGVSQSPRYKVAKRGQDVALRCDPISGHVSLFWYQQALGQGPEFLTYFQNEAQLDKSGLPSDRFFAERPEGSVSTLKIQRTQQEDSAVYLCASSPTGQNYEQYFGPGTRLTVT.

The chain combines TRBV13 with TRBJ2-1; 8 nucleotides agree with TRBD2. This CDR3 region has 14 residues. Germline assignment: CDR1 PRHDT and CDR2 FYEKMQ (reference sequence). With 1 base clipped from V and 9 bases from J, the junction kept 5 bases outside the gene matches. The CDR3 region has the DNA TGTGCCAGCAGCTTAGCGGGAGGGCGGAGTGAGCAGTTCTTC. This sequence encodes CASSLAGGRSEQFF.

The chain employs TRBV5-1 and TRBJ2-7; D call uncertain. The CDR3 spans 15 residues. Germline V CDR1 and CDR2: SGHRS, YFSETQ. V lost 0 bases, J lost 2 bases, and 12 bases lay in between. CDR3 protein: CASSLAGFGPYEQYF. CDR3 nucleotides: TGCGCCAGCAGCTTGGCCGGTTTCGGGCCCTACGAGCAGTACTTC.

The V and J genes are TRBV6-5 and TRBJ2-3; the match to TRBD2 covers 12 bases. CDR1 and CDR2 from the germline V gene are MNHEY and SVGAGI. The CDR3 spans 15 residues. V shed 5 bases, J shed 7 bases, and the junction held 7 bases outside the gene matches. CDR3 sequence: CASSLLAGGWNTQYF. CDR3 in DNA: TGTGCCAGCAGTCTACTAGCGGGGGGTTGGAATACGCAGTATTTT.

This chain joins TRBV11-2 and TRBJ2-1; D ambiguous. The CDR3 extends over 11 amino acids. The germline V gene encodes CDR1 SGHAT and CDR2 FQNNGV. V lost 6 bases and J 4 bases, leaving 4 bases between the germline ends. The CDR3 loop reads CASSHYNEQFF. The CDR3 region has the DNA TGTGCCAGCAGTCATTACAATGAGCAGTTCTTC.

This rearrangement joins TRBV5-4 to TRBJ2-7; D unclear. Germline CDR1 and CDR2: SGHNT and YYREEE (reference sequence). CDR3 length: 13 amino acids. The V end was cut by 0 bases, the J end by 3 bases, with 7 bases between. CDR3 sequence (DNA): TGTGCCAGCAGCTTGGGTGTAAGCTACGAGCAGTACTTC. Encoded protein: CASSLGVSYEQYF.

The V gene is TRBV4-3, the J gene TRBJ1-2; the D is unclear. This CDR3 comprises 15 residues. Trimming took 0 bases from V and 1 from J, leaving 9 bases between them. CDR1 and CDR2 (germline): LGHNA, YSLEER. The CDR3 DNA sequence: TGCGCCAGCAGCCAAGAACCTGGACGTAACTATGGCTACACCTTC. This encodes CASSQEPGRNYGYTF.

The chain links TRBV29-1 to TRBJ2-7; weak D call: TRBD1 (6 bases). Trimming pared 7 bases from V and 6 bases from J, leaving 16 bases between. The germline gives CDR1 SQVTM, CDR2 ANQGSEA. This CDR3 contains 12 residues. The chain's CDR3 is CSAEGQRREQYF. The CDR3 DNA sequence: TGCAGCGCCGAAGGACAGCGTCGCGAGCAGTACTTC.

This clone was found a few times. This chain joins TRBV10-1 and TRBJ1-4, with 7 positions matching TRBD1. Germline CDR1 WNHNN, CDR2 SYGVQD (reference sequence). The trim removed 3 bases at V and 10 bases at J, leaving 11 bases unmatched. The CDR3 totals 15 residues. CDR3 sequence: CASSESGTVQGKLFF. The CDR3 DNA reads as TGCGCCAGCAGTGAATCCGGGACAGTACAGGGAAAACTGTTTTTT.

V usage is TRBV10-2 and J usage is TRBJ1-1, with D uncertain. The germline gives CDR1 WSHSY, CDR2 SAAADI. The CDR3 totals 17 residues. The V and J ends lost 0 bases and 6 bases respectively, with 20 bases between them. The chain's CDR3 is CASSESRSLVGRAEAFF. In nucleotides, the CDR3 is TGCGCCAGCAGTGAGTCGCGTTCGTTGGTAGGGCGGGCTGAAGCTTTCTTT.

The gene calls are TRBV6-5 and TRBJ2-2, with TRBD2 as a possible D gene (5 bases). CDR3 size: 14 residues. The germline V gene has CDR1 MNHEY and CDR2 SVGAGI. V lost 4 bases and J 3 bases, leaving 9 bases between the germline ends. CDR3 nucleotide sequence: TGTGCCAGCAGTTTCCTAGCAGACACCGGGGAGCTGTTTTTT. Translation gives CASSFLADTGELFF.

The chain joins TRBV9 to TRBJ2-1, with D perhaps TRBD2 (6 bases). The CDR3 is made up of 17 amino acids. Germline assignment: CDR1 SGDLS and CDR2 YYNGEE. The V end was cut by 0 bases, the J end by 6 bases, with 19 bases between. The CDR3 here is CASSVGDLGGGGNEQFF. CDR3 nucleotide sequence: TGTGCCAGCAGCGTAGGAGATTTGGGGGGAGGCGGCAATGAGCAGTTCTTC.

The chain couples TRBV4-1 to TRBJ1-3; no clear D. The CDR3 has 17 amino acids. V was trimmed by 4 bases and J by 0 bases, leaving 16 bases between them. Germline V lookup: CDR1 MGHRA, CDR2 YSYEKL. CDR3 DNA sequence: TGCGCCAGCAGCCGAGCGGGCATTGCGGTCTCTGGAAACACCATATATTTT. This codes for CASSRAGIAVSGNTIYF.

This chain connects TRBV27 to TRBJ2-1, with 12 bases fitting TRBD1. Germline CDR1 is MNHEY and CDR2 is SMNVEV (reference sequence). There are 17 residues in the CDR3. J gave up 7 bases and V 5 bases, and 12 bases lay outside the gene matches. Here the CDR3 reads CASSSYLGQGARNEQFF. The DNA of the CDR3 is TGTGCCAGCAGTAGTTACCTGGGACAGGGGGCGCGGAATGAGCAGTTCTTC.